The entry below describes one T cell receptor beta chain. The data were produced by immunoSEQ multiplex PCR, yet TCRdb's version contains in-frame clones alone and is incomplete. The sample shows over 400,000 clones, about 90% of them seen only once. V lost 4 bases and J 7 bases, leaving 27 bases between the germline ends. This CDR3 has 18 residues. In germline, CDR1 is SGHRS, CDR2 YFSETQ. Treatment of the sample: roughly 20 received Ad26.COV2.S at low or high dose, single or two shots; several received placebo; per-sample allocation not given. Each sample was drawn 63 days after the first injection (of vaccine or placebo). The source of the sample is a study of Ad26.COV2.S vaccination and SARS-CoV-2 variants. Overall study context: Each vaccinee took Ad26.COV2.S intramuscularly, once or twice 56 days apart.

The chain uses TRBV5-1 and TRBJ2-1, with a weak D call TRBD2 (5 bases). The sequence was obtained from a person aged 18-65 years who received the Ad26.COV2.S COVID-19 vaccine or a placebo. Sequences were derived from peripheral blood, sampled in a trial of Ad26.COV2.S vaccine versus placebo. DNA for the CDR3: TGCGCCAGCAGCGTTTTCGCTCGAGGGCAGGTGGCCGGTAATGAGCAGTTCTTC. This gives the protein CASSVFARGQVAGNEQFF.